These T cell receptor beta chains were read from a single sample in a study of early T cells in non-severe SARS-CoV-2 infection. Using its own MiXCR run on the 5' RACE reads, TCRdb lists one record per CDR3 protein. The sample contains some 57,000 distinct CDR3 sequences, roughly an eighth of which appear only once. Sequencing was carried out using whole blood. Every receptor here comes from an adult who was a healthcare worker with PCR-confirmed SARS-CoV-2 infection or an uninfected control (not recorded which). CDR3s include the opening cysteine and the closing phenylalanine or tryptophan. The order of the fields is clone size, D gene, J gene, V gene, CDR3 length, CDR3 protein, CDR3 DNA. The D gene is left open where the match is weak. The size of a clone is reported for some rows only, either as once, few or many, or as a class for expanded clones.

>many|-|TRBJ2-7|TRBV28|14
CASSRTPSSYEQYF
TGTGCCAGCAGTCGAACTCCGAGCTCCTACGAGCAGTACTTC
>-|-|TRBJ1-1|TRBV6-5|15
CASSYSRGRDTEAFF
TGTGCCAGCAGTTACTCGCGCGGGAGGGACACTGAAGCTTTCTTT
>-|-|TRBJ2-1|TRBV6-1|14
CASRQPGTVNEQFF
TGTGCCAGCAGACAACCTGGGACGGTCAATGAGCAGTTCTTC
>many|-|TRBJ2-5|TRBV24-1|15
CATSDLSQGQETQYF
TGTGCCACCAGTGATTTGTCACAGGGACAAGAGACCCAGTACTTC
>medium-sized|-|TRBJ2-7|TRBV6-2/TRBV6-3|14
CASSLASLIYEQYF
TGTGCCAGCAGTTTAGCGTCTCTAATCTACGAGCAGTACTTC
>-|TRBD2|TRBJ2-7|TRBV20-1|15
CSARDGTSYAYEQYF
TGCAGTGCTAGAGATGGGACTAGCTACGCCTACGAGCAGTACTTC
>-|TRBD1|TRBJ2-5|TRBV5-6|14
CASSLVDREETQYF
TGTGCCAGCAGCTTGGTCGACAGGGAAGAGACCCAGTACTTC
>few|-|TRBJ1-1|TRBV5-1|13
CASSDRMNTEVFF
TGCGCCAGCAGCGACAGAATGAACACTGAAGTTTTCTTT
>many|-|TRBJ2-5|TRBV20-1|15
CSARDGGAATETQYF
TGCAGTGCTAGAGATGGGGGGGCCGCTACAGAGACCCAGTACTTC
>few|TRBD1|TRBJ1-1|TRBV15|14
CATSSRQGNTEAFF
TGTGCCACCAGCAGCAGACAGGGGAACACTGAAGCTTTCTTT
>few|-|TRBJ2-4|TRBV11-2|17
CASSPRERPLAKNIQYF
TGTGCCAGCAGCCCCCGGGAAAGACCACTAGCCAAAAACATTCAGTACTTC
>-|TRBD2|TRBJ2-5|TRBV7-9|12
CASNPGGETQYF
TGTGCCAGCAATCCGGGAGGAGAGACCCAGTACTTC
>many|TRBD1|TRBJ2-6|TRBV19|16
CASSRDSTSGANVLTF
TGTGCCAGTAGCCGGGACAGCACCTCTGGGGCCAACGTCCTGACTTTC
>few|-|TRBJ2-5|TRBV29-1|16
CSVEDFGGTAQETQYF
TGCAGCGTTGAAGATTTTGGCGGGACAGCACAAGAGACCCAGTACTTC
>few|TRBD1|TRBJ1-3|TRBV12-3/TRBV12-4|15
CASSRTGVSGNTIYF
TGTGCCAGCAGTCGCACAGGGGTGTCTGGAAACACCATATATTTT
>-|TRBD1|TRBJ1-2|TRBV7-9|14
CASSSGQGTYGYTF
TGTGCCAGCAGCTCGGGACAGGGGACCTATGGCTACACCTTC
>many|TRBD2|TRBJ2-1|TRBV5-4|16
CASSPTSLTSYNEQFF
TGTGCCAGCAGCCCGACTAGCTTGACCTCCTACAATGAGCAGTTCTTC
>few|-|TRBJ1-5|TRBV30|16
CAWSRGAIPSNQPQHF
TGTGCCTGGAGTAGGGGGGCAATCCCTAGCAATCAGCCCCAGCATTTT
>few|-|TRBJ2-3|TRBV6-4|14
CASSDGTSTDTQYF
TGTGCCAGCAGTGACGGGACTAGCACAGATACGCAGTATTTT
>many|-|TRBJ2-3|TRBV5-1|14
CASSLRSSTDTQYF
TGCGCCAGCAGCTTGCGTAGCAGCACAGATACGCAGTATTTT
>-|-|TRBJ2-1|TRBV11-1|15
CASSVGTGDLGEQFF
TGTGCCAGCAGCGTCGGGACTGGGGACTTAGGTGAGCAGTTCTTC
>many|-|TRBJ2-3|TRBV7-2|15
CASSIPTPSTDTQYF
TGTGCCAGCAGCATCCCTACCCCTAGCACAGATACGCAGTATTTT
>many|TRBD2|TRBJ2-2|TRBV29-1|13
CSVGLVNTGELFF
TGCAGCGTGGGACTAGTAAACACCGGGGAGCTGTTTTTT
>many|-|TRBJ1-4|TRBV28|15
CASSLWGRINEKLFF
TGTGCCAGCAGTTTATGGGGACGGATTAATGAAAAACTGTTTTTT
>many|-|TRBJ2-1|TRBV20-1|13
CSARSADYNEQFF
TGCAGTGCCCGAAGTGCGGATTACAATGAGCAGTTCTTC
>few|TRBD1|TRBJ1-2|TRBV19|15
CASSLAGTGSVGYTF
TGTGCCAGTAGTCTCGCCGGGACAGGATCGGTTGGCTACACCTTC
>many|TRBD1|TRBJ2-7|TRBV6-5|13
CASSYGQGWEQYF
TGTGCCAGCAGTTACGGACAGGGGTGGGAGCAGTACTTC
>few|-|TRBJ2-7|TRBV3-1|14
CASSQPPGKDEQYF
TGTGCCAGCAGCCAACCTCCGGGGAAGGACGAGCAGTACTTC
>medium-sized|-|TRBJ2-7|TRBV7-6|15
CASSLESGTHYEQYF
TGTGCCAGCAGCTTAGAATCCGGAACCCACTACGAGCAGTACTTC
>many|-|TRBJ2-4|TRBV7-2|16
CASSWSAPEAKNIQYF
TGTGCCAGCAGCTGGTCAGCCCCTGAGGCCAAAAACATTCAGTACTTC
>once|-|TRBJ2-3|TRBV11-2|13
CASSSNFEDTQYF
TGTGCCAGCAGCTCGAACTTTGAGGATACGCAGTATTTT
>many|TRBD1|TRBJ1-3|TRBV7-6|15
CASSETGVSGNTIYF
TGTGCCAGCAGCGAAACAGGGGTATCTGGAAACACCATATATTTT
>many|TRBD2|TRBJ2-1|TRBV20-1|12
CSASWLAAEQFF
TGCAGTGCTAGTTGGCTAGCGGCCGAGCAGTTCTTC
>-|-|TRBJ2-1|TRBV7-7|13
CASSYDDDNEQFF
TGTGCTAGCAGCTATGACGACGACAATGAGCAGTTCTTC
>few|-|TRBJ2-5|TRBV12-3/TRBV12-4|13
CASSLRGSGTQYF
TGTGCCAGCAGTTTAAGAGGGTCTGGGACCCAGTACTTC
>few|TRBD2|TRBJ2-7|TRBV29-1|15
CSVASGSGGPYEQYF
TGCAGCGTGGCTAGCGGGAGTGGGGGACCCTACGAGCAGTACTTC
>-|TRBD1|TRBJ2-1|TRBV7-2|16
CASSPQDRVIDNEQFF
TGTGCCAGCAGCCCCCAAGACAGGGTAATCGACAATGAGCAGTTCTTC
>few|TRBD2|TRBJ2-3|TRBV29-1|17
CSVEGGLAVPRGDTQYF
TGCAGCGTTGAAGGGGGACTAGCGGTTCCTCGGGGGGATACGCAGTATTTT
>many|-|TRBJ2-3|TRBV9|16
CASSVGSLRVEDTQYF
TGTGCCAGCAGCGTAGGCTCCCTTAGGGTGGAGGATACGCAGTATTTT
>many|-|TRBJ1-2|TRBV29-1|11
CSVEVSGSIPF
TGCAGCGTTGAAGTGTCCGGGTCCATCCCCTTC
>few|-|TRBJ1-1|TRBV18|15
CASSPRRSLNTEAFF
TGTGCCAGCTCACCACGGAGAAGTTTGAACACTGAAGCTTTCTTT
>few|-|TRBJ1-2|TRBV2|13
CASSNPGTYGYTF
TGTGCCAGCAGTAATCCCGGGACATATGGCTACACCTTC
>few|-|TRBJ2-1|TRBV20-1|12
CSGKGGYNEQFF
TGCAGTGGAAAGGGGGGATATAATGAGCAGTTCTTC
>many|TRBD1|TRBJ1-5|TRBV7-2|13
CARGRGPPRPQHF
TGTGCCAGGGGGAGGGGGCCACCTCGGCCCCAGCATTTT
>-|-|TRBJ1-4|TRBV5-7|15
CASSNLGSYNEKLFF
TGTGCCAGCAGCAATCTAGGGTCCTATAATGAAAAACTGTTTTTT
>many|-|TRBJ2-7|TRBV29-1|15
CSVEGGDGRSYEQYF
TGCAGCGTTGAAGGAGGAGACGGAAGATCCTACGAGCAGTACTTC
>few|-|TRBJ1-1|TRBV12-3/TRBV12-4|15
CASSLIRQVHTEAFF
TGTGCCAGCAGTTTAATCAGGCAGGTCCACACTGAAGCTTTCTTT
>-|-|TRBJ1-4|TRBV12-3/TRBV12-4|15
CASLRQQGTNEKLFF
TGTGCCAGCCTTAGGCAGCAAGGGACTAATGAAAAACTGTTTTTT
>-|TRBD1|TRBJ1-4|TRBV20-1|14
CSASRGQFNEKLFF
TGCAGTGCTAGCAGGGGGCAGTTTAATGAAAAACTGTTTTTT
>few|-|TRBJ2-4|TRBV7-2|15
CASSSGVKGKNIQYF
TGTGCCAGCAGCTCCGGGGTAAAGGGCAAAAACATTCAGTACTTC
>-|TRBD1|TRBJ1-4|TRBV4-2|15
CASSLPGQGARKLFF
TGTGCCAGCAGCTTACCGGGACAGGGGGCTCGGAAACTGTTTTTT
>-|TRBD2|TRBJ2-7|TRBV7-9|15
CASSSDGTNPYEQYF
TGTGCCAGCAGCTCAGACGGGACTAACCCCTACGAGCAGTACTTC
>few|TRBD2|TRBJ2-7|TRBV7-8|16
CASSFEPERERYEQYF
TGTGCCAGCAGCTTCGAACCCGAGCGGGAGCGGTACGAGCAGTACTTC
>many|-|TRBJ1-1|TRBV6-1|11
CASRQNTEAFF
TGTGCCAGCCGACAGAACACTGAAGCTTTCTTT
>few|-|TRBJ1-5|TRBV25-1|14
CASSASGYFQPQHF
TGTGCCAGCAGTGCCAGCGGCTACTTTCAGCCCCAGCATTTT